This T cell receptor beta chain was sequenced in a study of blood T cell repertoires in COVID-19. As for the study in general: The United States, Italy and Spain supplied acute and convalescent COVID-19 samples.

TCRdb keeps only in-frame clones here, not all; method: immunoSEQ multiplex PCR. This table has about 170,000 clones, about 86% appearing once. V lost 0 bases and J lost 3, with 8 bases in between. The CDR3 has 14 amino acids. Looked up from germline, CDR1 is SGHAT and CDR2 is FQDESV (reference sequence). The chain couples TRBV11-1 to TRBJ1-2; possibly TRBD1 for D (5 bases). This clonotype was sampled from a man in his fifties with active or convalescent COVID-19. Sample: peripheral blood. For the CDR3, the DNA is TGTGCCAGCAGCTTAGCAGGGGTAGACTATGGCTACACCTTC. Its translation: CASSLAGVDYGYTF.